Below, 18 T cell receptor beta chains from the same sample are listed, as sequenced in a study of blood T cell repertoires in COVID-19. The assay was immunoSEQ multiplex PCR, and TCRdb's table has in-frame clones only and misses some. The profile shows fewer than 350,000 clones, 80% to 90% of them singletons. Sequenced input: peripheral blood. The receptors originated from a middle-aged man with acute or convalescent COVID-19.

The rearrangement links TRBV19 to TRBJ1-2, with D perhaps matching TRBD1 (5 bases). This CDR3 region has 13 residues. The germline V and J ends were trimmed by 5 bases and 6 bases, with 13 bases remaining between them. Germline CDR1 is LNHDA and CDR2 is SQIVND (reference sequence). The CDR3 bases are TGTGCCAGTAGTCCGCACACGGGGGATGGCTACACCTTC. This gives the protein CASSPHTGDGYTF.

The chain employs TRBV4-1 and TRBJ2-7; TRBD1 matches at 7 bases. The CDR3 sequence is 16 residues long. CDR1 and CDR2 from the germline V gene are MGHRA and YSYEKL. Trimming at V came to 0 bases and at J to 4 bases, leaving 9 bases not matched to a gene. Here the CDR3 DNA reads TGCGCCAGCAGCCAAGAGTACGAGACAGGGTTTTACGAGCAGTACTTC. Translation gives CASSQEYETGFYEQYF.

This clone was detected only once. The chain uses TRBV3-1 (or the pseudogene TRBV3-2) and TRBJ2-4; 11 bases map to TRBD1. This CDR3 comprises 15 residues. V was pared by 4 bases and J by 9 bases, with 8 bases of the junction left unmatched. Germline loops: CDR1 LGHDT, CDR2 YNNKEL (reference sequence). The CDR3 DNA follows: TGTGCCAGCAGCCCCTACGGACAGGGGGCGGTCATTCAGTACTTC. This translates into CASSPYGQGAVIQYF.

The chain links TRBV9 to TRBJ1-1; perhaps TRBD1 as D (5 bases). V was pared by 2 bases and J by 7 bases, with 12 bases between. Germline CDR1 is SGDLS and CDR2 is YYNGEE. The CDR3 extends over 13 amino acids. For the CDR3, the DNA is TGTGCCAGCAGCGTTTGGGACGGGGGTGAAGCTTTCTTT. Its translation: CASSVWDGGEAFF. The entire variable domain, with the rest obtained from reference TRBV9 and TRBJ1-1, is as follows: DSGVTQTPKHLITATGQRVTLRCSPRSGDLSVYWYQQSLDQGLQFLIQYYNGEERAKGNILERFSAQQFPDLHSELNLSSLELGDSALYFCASSVWDGGEAFFGQGTRLTVV.

This chain connects TRBV5-1 to TRBJ2-7; 10 nucleotides agree with TRBD1. The germline V gene encodes CDR1 SGHRS and CDR2 YFSETQ. J lost 4 bases, V lost 2 bases, and 6 bases had no gene match. The CDR3 is 15 amino acids. The CDR3, as DNA: TGCGCCAGCAGCTTCGAGACAGGGGGCTCTTACGAGCAGTACTTC. Translating it yields CASSFETGGSYEQYF.

This chain connects TRBV19 to TRBJ1-2, with TRBD1 matching 8 bases. Trimming cost V 4 bases and J 1 base; bases outside gene matches: 8. Looked up from germline, CDR1 is LNHDA and CDR2 is SQIVND (reference sequence). CDR3 length: 16 residues. Here the CDR3 reads CASSNRQGRSNYGYTF. The CDR3 coding sequence is TGTGCCAGTAGTAATAGACAGGGGCGAAGTAACTATGGCTACACCTTC.

The chain links TRBV19 to TRBJ2-5; D perhaps matches TRBD1 (6 bases). CDR3 length: 15 residues. Germline CDR1 LNHDA, CDR2 SQIVND (reference sequence). Trimming left V 1 base short and J 1 base short, with 10 bases between. CDR3 bases: TGTGCCAGTAGTATAGTTGGACAGCCCCAAGAGACCCAGTACTTC. Protein sequence: CASSIVGQPQETQYF. The full variable domain, in which reference TRBV19 and TRBJ2-5 provide the parts outside the CDR3, is DGGITQSPKYLFRKEGQNVTLSCEQNLNHDAMYWYRQDPGQGLRLIYYSQIVNDFQKGDIAEGYSVSREKKESFPLTVTSAQKNPTAFYLCASSIVGQPQETQYFGPGTRLLVL.

The V gene is TRBV27, the J gene TRBJ2-3, with 8 bases identical to TRBD1. The V and J ends lost 2 bases and 3 bases, in that order; junction bases with no gene match: 7. The CDR3 has 16 residues. Germline V gene data show CDR1 as MNHEY and CDR2 as SMNVEV (reference sequence). The CDR3 spells CASSLSRDRTTDTQYF. CDR3 DNA sequence: TGTGCCAGCAGTTTAAGCCGGGACAGGACTACAGATACGCAGTATTTT.

The V gene is TRBV12-5, the J gene TRBJ2-3, with D perhaps TRBD1 (5 bases). The CDR3 covers 14 residues. With 7 bases removed from V and 6 bases from J, the gap between germline ends came to 17 bases. Germline loops: CDR1 LGHNT, CDR2 FRNRAP. CDR3 sequence (DNA): TGTGCTAGTGCCCCGTCAGGGTTGGGGGATACGCAGTATTTT. Translation gives CASAPSGLGDTQYF.

The chain recombines TRBV7-9 with TRBJ1-6; D is undetermined. Germline CDR1 SEHNR, CDR2 FQNEAQ (reference sequence). V lost 5 bases to trimming and J lost 8 bases, with 7 bases between them. The CDR3 runs to 12 residues. The CDR3 loop is CASSPGDSPLHF. The CDR3, as DNA: TGTGCCAGCAGCCCCGGGGATTCACCCCTCCACTTT.

The sample holds one count of this clone. This CDR3 is missing its conserved last phenylalanine or tryptophan, likely due to a read error. It is unclear where the CDR3 begins or ends on the DNA, so no DNA is shown, and the CDR3 is as TCRdb lists it. The genes are TRBV11-2 and TRBJ1-2. From germline, CDR1 is SGHAT and CDR2 FQNNGV. The CDR3 is made up of 12 amino acids, end residues included. The CDR3 sequence: CASSSVGGKGGH.

This chain joins TRBV5-1 and TRBJ2-5; 8 bases line up with TRBD2. CDR1 and CDR2 from the germline V gene are SGHRS and YFSETQ. J gave up 1 base and V 3 bases, and 8 bases lay outside the gene matches. The CDR3 is 16 amino acids. CDR3 loop: CASSWGGSGGQETQYF. For the CDR3, the DNA is TGCGCCAGCAGCTGGGGTGGGAGCGGGGGCCAAGAGACCCAGTACTTC.

The chain combines TRBV3-1 (or the pseudogene TRBV3-2) with TRBJ1-5; no definite D call. Germline CDR1 reads LGHDT; CDR2 reads YNNKEL (reference sequence). This CDR3 comprises 14 residues. Trimming removed 0 bases from V and 3 bases from J, with 6 bases in between. The CDR3: CASSQDKHNQPQHF. In DNA, the CDR3 is TGTGCCAGCAGCCAAGATAAGCACAATCAGCCCCAGCATTTT.

The gene calls are TRBV5-4 and TRBJ2-3; the D is unclear. The V and J ends lost 2 bases and 2 bases respectively, with 6 bases between them. The CDR3 length is 13 residues. CDR1 and CDR2 (germline): SGHNT, YYREEE (reference sequence). Here the CDR3 reads CASSFGDTDTQYF. The CDR3 region has the DNA TGTGCCAGCAGCTTTGGAGACACAGATACGCAGTATTTT.

V and J are TRBV19 and TRBJ2-6; unclear D gene. Germline CDR1 reads LNHDA; CDR2 reads SQIVND (reference sequence). With 7 bases removed from V and 0 bases from J, the gap between germline ends came to 10 bases. The CDR3 has 15 amino acids. The CDR3 sequence is CASTPEDSGANVLTF. The CDR3 bases are TGTGCCAGTACCCCAGAGGACTCTGGGGCCAACGTCCTGACTTTC.

The gene calls are TRBV9 and TRBJ1-4; TRBD1 might be the D (5 bases). The CDR3 consists of 15 residues. The V end lost 0 bases, the J end lost 7 bases, and 13 bases lay between the germline ends. The germline V gene has CDR1 SGDLS and CDR2 YYNGEE. For the CDR3, the DNA is TGTGCCAGCAGCGTAGATCCAGGGTGGGGTGAAAAACTGTTTTTT. Translated, it gives CASSVDPGWGEKLFF.

The sample holds a few counts of this clone. This sequence joins TRBV5-1 and TRBJ2-1; D perhaps matches TRBD1 (6 bases). CDR3 length: 16 amino acids. Germline CDR1 and CDR2: SGHRS and YFSETQ. Trimming removed 4 bases from V and 2 bases from J, with 16 bases in between. The DNA for the CDR3 is TGCGCCAGCAGCCCCCTCTTTAAGGGGGCCTACAATGAGCAGTTCTTC. Translation gives CASSPLFKGAYNEQFF.

The genes are TRBV5-1 and TRBJ2-3, with 8 positions matching TRBD1. Unmatched junction bases numbered 4, after V lost 1 base and J lost 3 bases. The germline V gene encodes CDR1 SGHRS and CDR2 YFSETQ. The CDR3 contains 15 residues. Written as DNA, the CDR3 is TGCGCCAGCAGCTTGCGGACAGGGATGACAGATACGCAGTATTTT. Translated, it gives CASSLRTGMTDTQYF.